Listed here are 32 T cell receptor beta chains from one sample, sequenced in a study of CD8+CD57+ T cells in acquired aplastic anemia. The template used for profiling TCR beta VDJ and CDR3 was genomic DNA. One entry per CDR3 protein, called by TCRdb with MiXCR from the reads. The table has tens of thousands of distinct CDR3 sequences, about 45% seen once. Specimen: sorted CD4+, CD8+, or CD8+CD57+ T cells (not recorded which) from PBMCs. Every receptor here comes from a human donor in good health, serving as a control.

This sequence joins TRBV10-1 and TRBJ2-2; the match to TRBD2 covers 10 bases. This CDR3 comprises 16 residues. The germline V gene encodes CDR1 WNHNN and CDR2 SYGVQD (reference sequence). V lost 0 bases, J lost 5 bases, and 3 bases stayed unmatched. The CDR3 coding sequence is TGCGCCAGCAGTGAGTCGTCTAGCGGGAGTACCGGGGAGCTGTTTTTT. Encoded protein: CASSESSSGSTGELFF.

The chain links TRBV10-3 to TRBJ1-2; D unresolved. Germline V gene data show CDR1 as ENHRY and CDR2 as SYGVKD. V was pared by 2 bases and J by 5 bases, with 15 bases between. The CDR3 has 15 residues. CDR3 in DNA: TGTGCCATCAGTGAGGCGATAGGTGGAAGTTATGGCTACACCTTC. Protein product: CAISEAIGGSYGYTF.

Worth noting for this clonotype: One end of the junction is discordant with germline, which a read error may explain. The rearrangement links TRBV9 to TRBJ1-1; 8 bases match TRBD1. Germline CDR1 is SGDLS and CDR2 is YYNGEE. CDR3 length equals 14 residues. The CDR3 DNA is TGTGCCAGCAGCGTAGGGCAGGGGGCCACTGGAGCTTTCTTT. Amino acids: CASSVGQGATGAFF.

In its sample, this clonotype was seen a few times. The CDR3 DNA sequence: TGTGCCAGCAGCCATCGAAACCGGAACACTGAAGCTTTCTTT. Its translation: CASSHRNRNTEAFF. V is TRBV3-1 and J is TRBJ1-1; D gene uncertain. This CDR3 region has 14 residues. The ends were cut back, 3 bases at V and 1 base at J, with 9 bases in the middle. The germline V gene has CDR1 LGHDT and CDR2 YNNKEL (reference sequence).

This clonotype was detected once. The V gene is TRBV25-1, the J gene TRBJ1-5; D gene unclear. From germline, CDR1 is MGHDK and CDR2 SYGVNS. CDR3 length equals 14 residues. V lost 6 bases to trimming and J lost 3 bases, with 12 bases between them. The chain's CDR3 is CASRGRADNQPQHF. The DNA of the CDR3 is TGTGCCAGCAGAGGACGGGCCGACAATCAGCCCCAGCATTTT.

CDR3 DNA sequence: TGTGCCACCAGCAGAGATAGGGGCCCGGGCGAGCAGTACTTC. It translates to CATSRDRGPGEQYF. V is TRBV15 and J is TRBJ2-7; weak D call: TRBD1 (5 bases). The V gene lost 0 bases and the J gene lost 6 bases, with 12 bases spanning the gap. The CDR3 sequence is 14 residues long. The germline V gene has CDR1 LNHNV and CDR2 YYDKDF (reference sequence).

This clonotype came up once. This sequence joins TRBV29-1 and TRBJ2-3; 8 positions match TRBD2. The germline CDR1 and CDR2 sequences are SQVTM and ANQGSEA. V shed 6 bases, J shed 6 bases, and the junction held 11 bases outside the gene matches. There are 14 residues in the CDR3. CDR3 sequence reads: CSVSPRLARDTQYF. The CDR3 DNA follows: TGCAGCGTGTCCCCAAGACTAGCGAGGGATACGCAGTATTTT.

The table lists this clonotype with many counts. The chain uses TRBV24-1 and TRBJ2-3, with 7 bases fitting TRBD2. The CDR3 contains 16 residues. The germline V gene encodes CDR1 KGHDR and CDR2 SFDVKD. V shed 0 bases, J shed 4 bases, and the junction held 6 bases outside the gene matches. CDR3 in DNA: TGTGCCACCAGTGATTTGCGGGGGGTAGGAGCAGATACGCAGTATTTT. It yields the protein CATSDLRGVGADTQYF.

The sample holds one count of this clonotype. The rearrangement links TRBV2 to TRBJ1-5, with 8 bases lining up with TRBD1. With V trimmed by 1 base and J by 5 bases, 4 bases remained unmatched. Per germline, CDR1 SNHLY and CDR2 FYNNEI. There are 15 residues in the CDR3. CDR3 residues: CASSEDRGADQPQHF. DNA of the CDR3: TGTGCCAGCAGTGAAGACAGGGGGGCTGATCAGCCCCAGCATTTT.

The chain joins TRBV7-2 to TRBJ2-7; 7 nucleotides line up with TRBD1. Germline lookup yields CDR1 SGHTA and CDR2 FQGNSA. V trimming: 8 bases; J trimming: 6 bases; junction bases outside the gene matches: 7. This CDR3 has 12 amino acids. CDR3 in DNA: TGTGCCAGCTCGGATACAGGGGTCGAGCAGTACTTC. Encoded protein: CASSDTGVEQYF.

This chain connects TRBV25-1 to TRBJ2-1, with 7 bases identical to TRBD2. V trimming: 4 bases; J trimming: 1 base; junction bases outside the gene matches: 7. The germline V gene encodes CDR1 MGHDK and CDR2 SYGVNS. The CDR3 totals 16 residues. CDR3 in amino acids: CASSGEGRGSYNEQFF. CDR3 nucleotides: TGTGCCAGCAGTGGGGAGGGGCGCGGATCCTACAATGAGCAGTTCTTC.

In this sample, this clonotype turned up many times. The rearrangement links TRBV6-1 to TRBJ1-2, with 7 bases aligning to TRBD1. The CDR3 has 14 residues. The trim removed 6 bases at V and 3 bases at J, leaving 7 bases unmatched. In germline, CDR1 is MNHNS, CDR2 SASEGT. In nucleotides, the CDR3 is TGTGCCAGCAGCTTTACCGGGACAGACTATGGCTACACCTTC. Its protein is CASSFTGTDYGYTF.

This chain uses TRBV15 with TRBJ2-5; TRBD1 matches 7 bases. This CDR3 is built from 16 residues. The junction had 6 bases not matched to a gene; V was cut back by 0 bases and J by 2 bases. Germline CDR1 reads LNHNV; CDR2 reads YYDKDF (reference sequence). CDR3 sequence (DNA): TGTGCCACCAGCAGAGAAGGGGGCGGGCGGCAAGAGACCCAGTACTTC. Translating gives CATSREGGGRQETQYF.

CDR3 region: CAIQWDWNTEAFF. The CDR3 DNA is TGTGCCATCCAGTGGGACTGGAACACTGAAGCTTTCTTT. V and J are TRBV10-3 and TRBJ1-1; D possibly corresponds to TRBD1 (5 bases). Germline CDR1 ENHRY, CDR2 SYGVKD. The CDR3 is 13 residues long. V dropped 8 bases and J dropped 1 base, with 11 bases sitting between them.

V gene TRBV12-3 or TRBV12-4 combines with J gene TRBJ1-2; 8 bases map to TRBD1. V lost 5 bases and J lost 3; bases outside the gene matches: 5. The CDR3 totals 14 residues. The CDR3 spells CASSGTGDDYGYTF. As DNA, the CDR3 is TGTGCCAGCAGTGGGACAGGCGATGACTATGGCTACACCTTC.

This clonotype has at least ten counts. A read error may account for a junction end that differs from germline. V gene TRBV20-1 combines with J gene TRBJ2-3; D is undetermined. Germline V gene lookup returns CDR1 DFQATT and CDR2 SNEGSKA (reference sequence). The CDR3 spans 12 residues. The CDR3 region is CSAREAGDTQYF. In DNA, the CDR3 is TGCAGTGCCAGAGAGGCAGGAGATACGCAGTATTTT.

This clonotype was observed once. The chain joins TRBV2 to TRBJ1-3; D is perhaps TRBD1 (6 bases). Germline lookup yields CDR1 SNHLY and CDR2 FYNNEI. The CDR3 has 15 amino acids. V lost 5 bases and J lost 3, with 14 bases in between. In nucleotides, the CDR3 is TGTGCCAGCAGTAAACGCAGGGGTGGTGGAAACACCATATATTTT. This encodes CASSKRRGGGNTIYF.

Of note for this clonotype: Given a much more abundant clone one base away, this may be a read error. V and J are TRBV19 and TRBJ1-3; maybe TRBD1 (6 bases). The CDR3 is 15 residues long. CDR1 is LNHDA and CDR2 is SQIVND in the germline V gene (reference sequence). The CDR3 spells CAARRGANSGNTVYF. The CDR3 DNA reads as TGTGCCGCCCGCCGGGGGGCCAACTCTGGAAACACCGTATATTTT.

On this clonotype: At one end the junction does not follow the germline gene, possibly because of a read error. J is TRBJ1-1 and V is TRBV9; a weak D match, TRBD1 (6 bases). CDR3 length: 14 residues. The germline V gene has CDR1 SGDLS and CDR2 YYNGEE. The CDR3 region has the DNA TGTCCCAGCAGCGTAGGGGGTGCCAACACTGAAGCTTTCTTT. Translation gives CPSSVGGANTEAFF.

The V and J genes are TRBV20-1 and TRBJ2-7; 8 bases are a match to TRBD1. The CDR3 has 13 amino acids. The junction had 4 bases not matched to a gene; V was cut back by 2 bases and J by 4 bases. Germline loops: CDR1 DFQATT, CDR2 SNEGSKA (reference sequence). The CDR3 bases are TGCAGTGCTAGACTGCAGGGGGCGTACGAGCAGTACTTC. Its translation is CSARLQGAYEQYF.

This clonotype appeared many times. This chain joins TRBV5-1 and TRBJ2-7, with a possible D match to TRBD1 (6 bases). Germline V CDR1 and CDR2: SGHRS, YFSETQ. The CDR3 has 16 amino acids. Deletions cut 2 bases from V and 0 bases from J, with 15 bases between. The DNA for the CDR3 is TGCGCCAGCAGCTTAACGGGACAAGAGCTCTCCTACGAGCAGTACTTC. Translation: CASSLTGQELSYEQYF.

This clonotype was seen a handful of times. This chain connects TRBV7-2 to TRBJ2-1; tentative D call: TRBD2 (6 bases). The germline CDR1 and CDR2 sequences are SGHTA and FQGNSA. Trimming removed 5 bases from V and 0 bases from J, with 17 bases in between. The CDR3 has 17 amino acids. CDR3 in amino acids: CASSHGGSRSSYNEQFF. In nucleotides, the CDR3 is TGTGCCAGCAGCCACGGGGGTAGCAGGAGCTCCTACAATGAGCAGTTCTTC.

The table lists this clonotype with many counts. V gene TRBV15 combines with J gene TRBJ1-5; tentative D call: TRBD1 (6 bases). The CDR3 has 15 amino acids. The V gene lost 0 bases and the J gene lost 4 bases, with 10 bases spanning the gap. Per germline, CDR1 LNHNV and CDR2 YYDKDF (reference sequence). The CDR3 protein is CATSRDRTANQPQHF. DNA of the CDR3: TGTGCCACCAGCAGAGATCGGACAGCGAATCAGCCCCAGCATTTT.

This clonotype came up many times. This chain uses TRBV7-6 with TRBJ2-7; 7 positions agree with TRBD1. Looked up from germline, CDR1 is SGHVS and CDR2 is FNYEAQ. This CDR3 comprises 13 residues. The J segment lost 6 bases and the V segment lost 5 bases, leaving 7 bases of the junction unmatched. The CDR3 nucleotides are TGTGCCAGCAGCGCACGACAGGGTGTCGAGCAGTACTTC. Protein sequence: CASSARQGVEQYF.

This clonotype was counted ten times or more. The rearrangement joins TRBV6-1 to TRBJ1-5; D call uncertain. With 5 bases removed from V and 1 base from J, the gap between germline ends came to 9 bases. This CDR3 is built from 14 residues. The V gene's germline CDR1 is MNHNS and CDR2 SASEGT. The CDR3 nucleotides are TGTGCCAGCAGTCAGCTGTCGAGCAATCAGCCCCAGCATTTT. Translation: CASSQLSSNQPQHF.

This clonotype was detected ten times or more. The V and J genes are TRBV10-2 and TRBJ1-1; 7 nucleotides agree with TRBD1. The CDR3 is 13 amino acids. V dropped 5 bases and J dropped 4; count of bases not matched to a gene: 4. Germline assignment: CDR1 WSHSY and CDR2 SAAADI. The CDR3 reads CASSFEGATEAFF. CDR3 in DNA: TGCGCCAGCAGTTTCGAGGGGGCCACTGAAGCTTTCTTT.

This clonotype was counted at least ten times. The V gene is TRBV19, the J gene TRBJ2-1; 9 positions agree with TRBD2. The V and J ends lost 8 bases and 4 bases, in that order; junction bases with no gene match: 6. CDR3 length: 14 amino acids. The germline gives CDR1 LNHDA, CDR2 SQIVND (reference sequence). The CDR3 DNA sequence: TGTGCCAGTGGAAAGACTAGCGGATACAATGAGCAGTTCTTC. It yields the protein CASGKTSGYNEQFF.

The V gene is TRBV2, the J gene TRBJ2-1; 8 bases match TRBD1. Germline assignment: CDR1 SNHLY and CDR2 FYNNEI. V lost 7 bases and J lost 6; bases outside the gene matches: 8. The CDR3 length is 14 residues. CDR3 loop: CASTLGTGPNEQFF. As DNA, the CDR3 is TGTGCCAGCACTCTCGGGACAGGTCCCAATGAGCAGTTCTTC.

This rearrangement joins TRBV19 to TRBJ2-3; D possibly corresponds to TRBD2 (5 bases). The CDR3 runs to 13 residues. V was pared by 9 bases and J by 5 bases, with 15 bases between. Germline V gene lookup returns CDR1 LNHDA and CDR2 SQIVND (reference sequence). The CDR3, as DNA: TGTGCCAGCGGTCTGACCCGGGGAGATACGCAGTATTTT. Residues: CASGLTRGDTQYF.

A word on this clonotype: This clone may be a read error of a much larger clone one base away. The chain is built from TRBV15 and TRBJ1-2; D unresolved. CDR3 length: 15 residues. Germline loops: CDR1 LNHNV, CDR2 YYDKDF (reference sequence). V shed 0 bases and J shed 8 bases, with 16 bases lying between them. The CDR3 DNA is TGTGCCACCAGCAGAGACCAGCAAGGGTTCTGGGGCTACACCTTC. This codes for CATSRDQQGFWGYTF.

This clonotype has just a few counts. This chain uses TRBV27 with TRBJ1-2; D unclear. This CDR3 is built from 12 residues. Trimming took 3 bases from V and 5 from J, leaving 7 bases between them. The germline CDR1 and CDR2 sequences are MNHEY and SMNVEV (reference sequence). The CDR3 sequence: CASSFDGYGYTF. The CDR3 DNA sequence: TGTGCCAGCAGTTTTGACGGATATGGCTACACCTTC.

This clonotype was observed at least ten times. The rearrangement joins TRBV9 to TRBJ2-1; 7 bases match TRBD2. Germline assignment: CDR1 SGDLS and CDR2 YYNGEE. V lost 0 bases to trimming and J lost 4 bases; unmatched junction nucleotides: 4. This CDR3 has 15 amino acids. The CDR3: CASSVGASGYNEQFF. The CDR3 region has the DNA TGTGCCAGCAGCGTAGGGGCTAGCGGATACAATGAGCAGTTCTTC.